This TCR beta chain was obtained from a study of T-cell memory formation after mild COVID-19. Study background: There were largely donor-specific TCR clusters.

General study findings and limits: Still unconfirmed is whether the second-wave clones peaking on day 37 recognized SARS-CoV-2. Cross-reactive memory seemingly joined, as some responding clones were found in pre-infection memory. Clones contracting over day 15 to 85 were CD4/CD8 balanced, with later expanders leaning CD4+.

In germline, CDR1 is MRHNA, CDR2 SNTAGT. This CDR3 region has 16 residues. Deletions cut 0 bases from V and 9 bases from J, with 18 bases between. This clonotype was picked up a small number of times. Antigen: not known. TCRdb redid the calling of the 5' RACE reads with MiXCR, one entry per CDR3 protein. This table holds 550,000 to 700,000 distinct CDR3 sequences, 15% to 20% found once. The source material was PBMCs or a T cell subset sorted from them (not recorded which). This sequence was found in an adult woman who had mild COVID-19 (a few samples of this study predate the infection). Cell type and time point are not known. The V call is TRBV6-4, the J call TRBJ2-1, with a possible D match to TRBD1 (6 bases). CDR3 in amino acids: CASSDSGTGTHAEQFF. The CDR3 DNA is TGTGCCAGCAGTGACTCGGGCACAGGGACCCACGCTGAGCAGTTCTTC.